These 2 T cell receptor beta chains share one sample of origin, sequenced in a study of spatial heterogeneity in lung cancer. Study-level findings and limits: It was found that expanded intratumoral alpha and beta TCR counts tracked tumor mutation counts.

One entry per CDR3 protein results from TCRdb running MiXCR on the 5' RACE reads. The sample shows 18,000 or so distinct CDR3 sequences, approximately 10% of them seen only once. Their cognate antigens are unknown. Specified time point: sample taken at primary tumor resection. Sequences were derived from lung tumor tissue, sampled at surgery. The receptors derive from a female donor with early-stage non-small cell lung cancer.

This clonotype was picked up many times. Found in a library prepared for alpha chains, this beta chain is an off-target read, and its abundance has little meaning. This chain links TRBV11-2 with TRBJ1-6, with TRBD1 identical over 8 bases. Trimming at V came to 5 bases and at J to 7 bases, leaving 7 bases not matched to a gene. The CDR3 totals 15 residues. Per the germline V gene, CDR1 is SGHAT and CDR2 is FQNNGV. As DNA, the CDR3 is TGTGCCAGCAGCCGACAGGGGCCGACGAATTCACCCCTCCACTTT. This gives the protein CASSRQGPTNSPLHF.

In its sample, this clonotype ranks as medium-sized. At one end the junction does not follow the germline gene, possibly because of a read error. This beta chain came through as a stray read in a library set up for alpha chains, and its size says little. The CDR3 bases are TGTGCCAGCAGCCTTAGCGGGGGAAGTGCTTTC. The encoded protein is CASSLSGGSAF. This rearrangement joins TRBV7-2 to TRBJ2-1; 9 nucleotides match TRBD2. The CDR3 contains 11 residues. CDR1 and CDR2 (germline): SGHTA, FQGNSA. The full variable domain, its missing parts supplied by reference TRBV7-2 and TRBJ2-1, is GAGVSQSPSNKVTEKGKDVELRCDPISGHTALYWYRQSLGQGLEFLIYFQGNSAPDKSGLPSDRFSAERTGGSVSTLTIQRTQQEDSAVYLCASSLSGGSAFGPGTRLTVL.